The following is a TCR beta chain sequence with its context. Its antigen is still unknown. The CDR3 is 13 residues long. J gave up 3 bases and V 4 bases, and 1 base lay outside the gene matches. Germline values: CDR1 ENHRY, CDR2 SYGVKD. This specimen comes from a study of CD8 T cells in Susac syndrome. Study results and limitations: The relatively small number of individuals in the TCR sequencing and HLA analysis was acknowledged by the study.

Stable or active relapsing-remitting multiple sclerosis, untreated and meeting revised McDonald criteria, defined the controls. RNA, at about 0.45 to 1 ug, was reverse transcribed with random hexamers. immunoSEQ multiplex PCR amplified TCR beta CDR3 across 54 Vbeta, 13 Jbeta. TCRdb reanalysed the immunoSEQ multiplex PCR reads using MiXCR and keeps one entry per CDR3 protein. The sample includes 180,000 or so distinct CDR3 sequences, about 95% of them seen just once. The J gene is TRBJ2-7, the V gene TRBV10-3, with TRBD1 matching over 9 bases. Specimen: CD4+ T cells from PBMCs. This TCR was recovered from a human donor with multiple sclerosis. The CDR3 sequence: CAISGDRDYEQYF. The CDR3 DNA follows: TGTGCCATCAGTGGGGACAGGGACTACGAGCAGTACTTC.